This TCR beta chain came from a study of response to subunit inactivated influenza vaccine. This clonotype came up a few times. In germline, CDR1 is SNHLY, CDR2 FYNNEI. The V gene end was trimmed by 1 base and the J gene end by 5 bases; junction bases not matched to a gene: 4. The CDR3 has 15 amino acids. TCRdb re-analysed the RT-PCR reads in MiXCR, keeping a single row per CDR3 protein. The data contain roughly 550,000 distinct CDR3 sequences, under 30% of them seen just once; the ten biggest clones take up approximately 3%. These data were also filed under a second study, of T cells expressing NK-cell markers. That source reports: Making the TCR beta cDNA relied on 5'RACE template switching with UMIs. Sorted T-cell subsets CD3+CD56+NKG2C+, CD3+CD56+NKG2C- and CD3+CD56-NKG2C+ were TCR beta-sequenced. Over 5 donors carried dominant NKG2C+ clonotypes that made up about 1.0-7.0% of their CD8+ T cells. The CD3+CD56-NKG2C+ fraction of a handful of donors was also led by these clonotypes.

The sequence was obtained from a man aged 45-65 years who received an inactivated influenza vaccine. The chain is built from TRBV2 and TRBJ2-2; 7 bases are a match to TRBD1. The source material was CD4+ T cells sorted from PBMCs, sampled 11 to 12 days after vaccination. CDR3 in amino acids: CASSEGSGGTGELFF. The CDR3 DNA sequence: TGTGCCAGCAGTGAAGGTTCAGGGGGAACCGGGGAGCTGTTTTTT.